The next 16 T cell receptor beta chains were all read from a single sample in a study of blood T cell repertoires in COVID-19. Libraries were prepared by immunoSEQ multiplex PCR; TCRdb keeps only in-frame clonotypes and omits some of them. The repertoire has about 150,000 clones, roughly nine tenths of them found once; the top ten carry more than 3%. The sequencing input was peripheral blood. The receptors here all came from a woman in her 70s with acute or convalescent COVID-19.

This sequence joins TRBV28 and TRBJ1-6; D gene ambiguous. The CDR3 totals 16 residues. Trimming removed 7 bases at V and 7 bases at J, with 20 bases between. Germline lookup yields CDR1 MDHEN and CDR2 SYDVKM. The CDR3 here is CASTTTPRRQNSPLHF. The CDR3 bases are TGTGCCAGCACCACCACTCCCAGGCGTCAAAATTCACCCCTCCACTTT. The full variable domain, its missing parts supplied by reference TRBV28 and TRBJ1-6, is DVKVTQSSRYLVKRTGEKVFLECVQDMDHENMFWYRQDPGLGLRLIYFSYDVKMKEKGDIPEGYSVSREKKERFSLILESASTNQTSMYLCASTTTPRRQNSPLHFGNGTRLTVT.

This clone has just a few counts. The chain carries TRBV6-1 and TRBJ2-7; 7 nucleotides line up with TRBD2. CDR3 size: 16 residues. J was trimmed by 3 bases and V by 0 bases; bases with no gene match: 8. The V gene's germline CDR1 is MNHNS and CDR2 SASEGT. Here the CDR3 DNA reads TGTGCCAGCAGTGAAGCGGGGGGGAAAGGGGTCTACGAGCAGTACTTC. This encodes CASSEAGGKGVYEQYF.

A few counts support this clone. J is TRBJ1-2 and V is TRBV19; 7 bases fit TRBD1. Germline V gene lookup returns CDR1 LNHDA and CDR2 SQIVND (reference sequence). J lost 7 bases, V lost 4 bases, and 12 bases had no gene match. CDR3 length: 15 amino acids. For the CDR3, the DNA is TGTGCCAGTAGTACCCCTGACAGGGCTTTCAGTGGCTACACCTTC. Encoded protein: CASSTPDRAFSGYTF.

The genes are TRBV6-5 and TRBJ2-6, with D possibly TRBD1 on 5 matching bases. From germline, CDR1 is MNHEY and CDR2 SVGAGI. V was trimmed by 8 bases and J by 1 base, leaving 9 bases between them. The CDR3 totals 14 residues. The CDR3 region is CASLKGSGANVLTF. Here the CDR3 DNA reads TGTGCCAGCCTAAAGGGGTCTGGGGCCAACGTCCTGACTTTC.

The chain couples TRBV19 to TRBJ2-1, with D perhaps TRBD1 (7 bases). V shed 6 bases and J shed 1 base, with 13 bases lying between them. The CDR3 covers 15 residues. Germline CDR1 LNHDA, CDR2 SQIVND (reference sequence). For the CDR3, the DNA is TGTGCCAGTAGCCGGGGGACAGTTTCCTACAATGAGCAGTTCTTC. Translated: CASSRGTVSYNEQFF. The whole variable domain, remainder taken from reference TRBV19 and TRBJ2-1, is DGGITQSPKYLFRKEGQNVTLSCEQNLNHDAMYWYRQDPGQGLRLIYYSQIVNDFQKGDIAEGYSVSREKKESFPLTVTSAQKNPTAFYLCASSRGTVSYNEQFFGPGTRLTVL.

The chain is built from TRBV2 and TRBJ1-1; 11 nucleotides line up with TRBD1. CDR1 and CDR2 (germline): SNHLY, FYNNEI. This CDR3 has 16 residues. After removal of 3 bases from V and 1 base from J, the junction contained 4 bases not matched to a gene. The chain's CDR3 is CASSDRTGGANTEAFF. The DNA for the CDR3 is TGTGCCAGCAGTGATAGGACAGGGGGCGCGAACACTGAAGCTTTCTTT.

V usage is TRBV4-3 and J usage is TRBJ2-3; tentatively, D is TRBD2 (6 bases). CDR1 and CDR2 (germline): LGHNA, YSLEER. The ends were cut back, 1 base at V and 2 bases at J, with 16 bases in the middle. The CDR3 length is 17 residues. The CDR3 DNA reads TGCGCCAGCAGCCAAGCCGGGGGTCTATTTCCCACAGATACGCAGTATTTT. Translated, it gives CASSQAGGLFPTDTQYF.

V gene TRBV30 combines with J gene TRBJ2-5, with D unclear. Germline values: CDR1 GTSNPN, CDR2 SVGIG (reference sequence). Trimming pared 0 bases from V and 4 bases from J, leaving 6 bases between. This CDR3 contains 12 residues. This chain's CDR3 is CAWSVLRETQYF. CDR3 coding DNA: TGTGCCTGGAGTGTACTAAGAGAGACCCAGTACTTC.

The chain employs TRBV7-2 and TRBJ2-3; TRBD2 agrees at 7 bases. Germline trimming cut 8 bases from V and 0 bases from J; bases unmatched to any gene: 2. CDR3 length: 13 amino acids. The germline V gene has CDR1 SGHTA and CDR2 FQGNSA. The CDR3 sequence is CASGLDSTDTQYF. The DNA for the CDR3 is TGTGCCAGCGGACTAGACAGCACAGATACGCAGTATTTT.

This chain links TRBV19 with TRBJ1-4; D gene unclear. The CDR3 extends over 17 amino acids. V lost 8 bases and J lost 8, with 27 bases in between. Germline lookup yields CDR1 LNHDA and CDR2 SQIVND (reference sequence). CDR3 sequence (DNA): TGTGCCAGTGGCCGGGGATCGATGGGAATTATTTACGAAAAACTGTTTTTT. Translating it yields CASGRGSMGIIYEKLFF.

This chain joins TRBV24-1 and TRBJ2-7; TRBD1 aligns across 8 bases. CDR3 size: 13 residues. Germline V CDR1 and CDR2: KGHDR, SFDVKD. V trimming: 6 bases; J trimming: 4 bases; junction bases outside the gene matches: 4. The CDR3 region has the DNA TGTGCCACCAGTTCAGGGGGCGCGTACGAGCAGTACTTC. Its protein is CATSSGGAYEQYF.

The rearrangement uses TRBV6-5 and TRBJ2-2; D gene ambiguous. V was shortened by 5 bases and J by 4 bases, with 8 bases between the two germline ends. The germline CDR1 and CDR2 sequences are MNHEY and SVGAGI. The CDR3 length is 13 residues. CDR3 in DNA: TGTGCCAGCAGTAGAGGTTTCACCGGGGAGCTGTTTTTT. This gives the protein CASSRGFTGELFF.

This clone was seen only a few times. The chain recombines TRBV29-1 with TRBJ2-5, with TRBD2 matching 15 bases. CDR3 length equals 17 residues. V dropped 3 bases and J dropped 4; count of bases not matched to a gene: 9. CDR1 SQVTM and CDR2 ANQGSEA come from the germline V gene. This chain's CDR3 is CSVEGGLAGGPGETQYF. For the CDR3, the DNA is TGCAGCGTTGAGGGGGGACTAGCGGGAGGACCTGGAGAGACCCAGTACTTC.

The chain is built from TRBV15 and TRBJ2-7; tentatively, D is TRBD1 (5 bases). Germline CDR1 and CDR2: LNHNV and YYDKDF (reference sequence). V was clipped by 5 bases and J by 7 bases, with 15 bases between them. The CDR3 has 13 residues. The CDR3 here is CATSLGHVREQYF. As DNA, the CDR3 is TGTGCCACCAGCCTCGGACACGTACGAGAGCAGTACTTC.

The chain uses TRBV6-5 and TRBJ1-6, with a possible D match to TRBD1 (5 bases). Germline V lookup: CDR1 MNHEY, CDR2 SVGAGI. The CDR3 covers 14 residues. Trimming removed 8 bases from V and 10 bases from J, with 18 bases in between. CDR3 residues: CASQSGGSGSPLHF. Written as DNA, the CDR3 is TGTGCCAGCCAAAGCGGGGGGTCCGGATCACCCCTCCACTTT.

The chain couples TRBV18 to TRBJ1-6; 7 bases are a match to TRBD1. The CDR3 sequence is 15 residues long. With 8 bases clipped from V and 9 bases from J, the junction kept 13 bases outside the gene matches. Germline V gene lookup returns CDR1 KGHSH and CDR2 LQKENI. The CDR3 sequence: CASKDVTGFGSPLHF. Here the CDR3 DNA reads TGTGCCAGCAAAGACGTGACAGGGTTTGGTTCACCCCTCCACTTT. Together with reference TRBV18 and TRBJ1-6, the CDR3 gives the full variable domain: NAGVMQNPRHLVRRRGQEARLRCSPMKGHSHVYWYRQLPEEGLKFMVYLQKENIIDESGMPKERFSAEFPKEGPSILRIQQVVRGDSAAYFCASKDVTGFGSPLHFGNGTRLTVT.